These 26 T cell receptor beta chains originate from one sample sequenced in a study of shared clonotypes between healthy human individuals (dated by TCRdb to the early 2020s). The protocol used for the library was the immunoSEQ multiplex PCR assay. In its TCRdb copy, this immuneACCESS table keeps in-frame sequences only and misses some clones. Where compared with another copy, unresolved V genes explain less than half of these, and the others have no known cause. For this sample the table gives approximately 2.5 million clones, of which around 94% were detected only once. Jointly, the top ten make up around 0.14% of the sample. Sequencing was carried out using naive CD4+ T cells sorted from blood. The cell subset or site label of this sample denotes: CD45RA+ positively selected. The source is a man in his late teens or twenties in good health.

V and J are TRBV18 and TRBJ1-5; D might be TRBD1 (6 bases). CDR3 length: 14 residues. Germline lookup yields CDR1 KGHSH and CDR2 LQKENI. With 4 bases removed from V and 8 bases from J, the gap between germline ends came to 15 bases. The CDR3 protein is CASSLFGGREPQHF. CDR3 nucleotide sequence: TGTGCCAGCTCACTCTTCGGGGGGCGGGAGCCCCAGCATTTT.

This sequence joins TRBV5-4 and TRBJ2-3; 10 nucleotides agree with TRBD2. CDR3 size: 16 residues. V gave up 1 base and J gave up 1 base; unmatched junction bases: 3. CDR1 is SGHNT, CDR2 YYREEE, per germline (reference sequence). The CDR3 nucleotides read TGTGCCAGCAGCTTGAGGCTAGCGGGGGGCACAGATACGCAGTATTTT. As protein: CASSLRLAGGTDTQYF.

CDR3 region: CASSPRWTLSYEQYF. As DNA, the CDR3 is TGTGCCAGTAGCCCCAGGTGGACCCTGAGCTACGAGCAGTACTTC. The chain is built from TRBV19 and TRBJ2-7; D is unclear. V lost 6 bases and J lost 3, with 18 bases in between. This CDR3 spans 15 amino acids. The germline V gene encodes CDR1 LNHDA and CDR2 SQIVND (reference sequence).

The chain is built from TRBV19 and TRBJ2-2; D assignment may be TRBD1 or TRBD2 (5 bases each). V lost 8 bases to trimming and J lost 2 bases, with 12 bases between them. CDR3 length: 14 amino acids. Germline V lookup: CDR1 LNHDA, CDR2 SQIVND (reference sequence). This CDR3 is CASGSGSNTGELFF. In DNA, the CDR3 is TGTGCCAGTGGCTCAGGGAGCAACACCGGGGAGCTGTTTTTT.

The CDR3 DNA reads TGTGCCAGTAGTACCAATAGCGGGAGGGCCAAGGCCATTCAGTACTTC. Protein sequence: CASSTNSGRAKAIQYF. The chain links TRBV19 to TRBJ2-4; 11 nucleotides align to TRBD2. Germline V gene data show CDR1 as LNHDA and CDR2 as SQIVND (reference sequence). J lost 9 bases, V lost 4 bases, and 11 bases had no gene match. The CDR3 extends over 16 amino acids.

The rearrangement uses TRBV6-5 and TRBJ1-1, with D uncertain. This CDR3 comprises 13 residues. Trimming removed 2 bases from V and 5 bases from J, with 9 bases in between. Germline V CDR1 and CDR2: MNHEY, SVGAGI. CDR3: CASSYIGETEAFF. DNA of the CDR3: TGTGCCAGCAGTTACATTGGGGAAACTGAAGCTTTCTTT.

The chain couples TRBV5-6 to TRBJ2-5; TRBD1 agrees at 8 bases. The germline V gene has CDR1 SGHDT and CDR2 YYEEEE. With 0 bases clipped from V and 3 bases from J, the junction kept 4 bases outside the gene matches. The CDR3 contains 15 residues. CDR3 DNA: TGTGCCAGCAGCTTGGGGACAGGGCATAAAGAGACCCAGTACTTC. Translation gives CASSLGTGHKETQYF.

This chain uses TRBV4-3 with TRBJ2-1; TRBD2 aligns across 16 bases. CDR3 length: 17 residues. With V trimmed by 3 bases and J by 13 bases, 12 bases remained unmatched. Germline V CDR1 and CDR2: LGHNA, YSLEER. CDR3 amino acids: CASSQAPGLAGGGGQFF. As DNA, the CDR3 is TGCGCCAGCAGCCAGGCACCGGGACTAGCGGGAGGGGGGGGACAGTTCTTC.

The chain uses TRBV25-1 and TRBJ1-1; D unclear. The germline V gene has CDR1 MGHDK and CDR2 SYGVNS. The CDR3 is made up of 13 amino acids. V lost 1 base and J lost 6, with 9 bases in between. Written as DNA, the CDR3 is TGTGCCAGCAGTGAATTAGTGACTTCTGAAGCTTTCTTT. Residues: CASSELVTSEAFF.

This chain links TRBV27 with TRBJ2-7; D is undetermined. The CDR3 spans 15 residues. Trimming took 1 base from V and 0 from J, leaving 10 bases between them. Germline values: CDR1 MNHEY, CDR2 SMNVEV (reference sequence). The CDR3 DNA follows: TGTGCCAGCAGTTTATACGGCGGTCCCTCCTACGAGCAGTACTTC. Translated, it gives CASSLYGGPSYEQYF.

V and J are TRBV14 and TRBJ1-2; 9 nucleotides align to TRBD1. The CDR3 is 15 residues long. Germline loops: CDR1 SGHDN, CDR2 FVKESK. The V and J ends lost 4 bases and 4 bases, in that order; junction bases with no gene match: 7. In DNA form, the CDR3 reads TGTGCCAGCAGCCGCCGGGACAGGGACCCCTATGGCTACACCTTC. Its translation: CASSRRDRDPYGYTF.

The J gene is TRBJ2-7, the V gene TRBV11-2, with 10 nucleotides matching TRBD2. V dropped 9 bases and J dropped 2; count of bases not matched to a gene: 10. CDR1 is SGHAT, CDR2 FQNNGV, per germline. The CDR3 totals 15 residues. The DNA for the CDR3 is TGTGCCAGTGGCCAGGGAGCGGGAGGGACCTACGAGCAGTACTTC. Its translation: CASGQGAGGTYEQYF.

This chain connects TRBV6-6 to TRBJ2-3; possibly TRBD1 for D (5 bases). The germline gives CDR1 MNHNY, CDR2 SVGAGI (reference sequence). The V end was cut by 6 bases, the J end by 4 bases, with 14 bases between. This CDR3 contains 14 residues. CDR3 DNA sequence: TGTGCCAGCAGCAGGGTCTACCCGTCAGATACGCAGTATTTT. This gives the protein CASSRVYPSDTQYF.

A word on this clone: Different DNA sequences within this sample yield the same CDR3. The CDR3 DNA is TGTGCCAGCAGTGGTCCGGGACAGGGGAAAGAGACCCAGTACTTC. Protein product: CASSGPGQGKETQYF. This chain connects TRBV2 to TRBJ2-5; TRBD1 aligns across 10 bases. V dropped 4 bases and J dropped 3; count of bases not matched to a gene: 5. Germline lookup yields CDR1 SNHLY and CDR2 FYNNEI. This CDR3 has 15 amino acids.

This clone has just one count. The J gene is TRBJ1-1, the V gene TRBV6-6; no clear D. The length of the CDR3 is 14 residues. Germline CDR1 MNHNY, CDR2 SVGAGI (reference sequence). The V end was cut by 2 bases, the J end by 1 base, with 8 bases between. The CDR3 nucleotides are TGTGCCAGCAGTTACGGAGGATCGAACACTGAAGCTTTCTTT. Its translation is CASSYGGSNTEAFF.

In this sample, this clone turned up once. CDR3 region: CASSRSGATYEQYF. Written as DNA, the CDR3 is TGTGCCAGCAGCCGGAGCGGGGCCACCTACGAGCAGTACTTC. V gene TRBV5-4 combines with J gene TRBJ2-7, with 7 bases aligning to TRBD2. The junction had 6 bases not matched to a gene; V was cut back by 4 bases and J by 2 bases. Germline V gene sequence: CDR1 SGHNT, CDR2 YYREEE (reference sequence). The CDR3 contains 14 residues.

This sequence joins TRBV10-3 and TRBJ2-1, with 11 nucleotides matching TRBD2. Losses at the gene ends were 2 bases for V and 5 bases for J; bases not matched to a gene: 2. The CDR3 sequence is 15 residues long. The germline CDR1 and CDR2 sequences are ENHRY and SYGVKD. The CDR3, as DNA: TGTGCCATCAGTGAGGAGACTAGCGGGAACAATGAGCAGTTCTTC. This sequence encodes CAISEETSGNNEQFF.

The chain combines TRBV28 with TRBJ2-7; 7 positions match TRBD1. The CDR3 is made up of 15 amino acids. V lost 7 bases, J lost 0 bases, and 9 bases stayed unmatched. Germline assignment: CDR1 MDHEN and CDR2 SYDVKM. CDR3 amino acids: CASIRQGAGSYEQYF. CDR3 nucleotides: TGTGCCAGCATTCGACAGGGAGCAGGCTCCTACGAGCAGTACTTC.

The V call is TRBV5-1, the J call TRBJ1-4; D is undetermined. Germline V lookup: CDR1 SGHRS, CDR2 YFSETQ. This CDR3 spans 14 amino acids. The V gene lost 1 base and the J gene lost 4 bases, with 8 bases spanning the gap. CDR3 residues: CASSLSRNNEKLFF. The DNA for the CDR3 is TGCGCCAGCAGCTTGTCTCGCAATAATGAAAAACTGTTTTTT.

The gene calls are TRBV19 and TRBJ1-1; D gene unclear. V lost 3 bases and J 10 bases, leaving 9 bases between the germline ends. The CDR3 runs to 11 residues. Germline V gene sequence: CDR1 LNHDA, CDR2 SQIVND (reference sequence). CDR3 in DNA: TGTGCCAGTAGTATTGGCCCGGCAGCTTTCTTT. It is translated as CASSIGPAAFF.

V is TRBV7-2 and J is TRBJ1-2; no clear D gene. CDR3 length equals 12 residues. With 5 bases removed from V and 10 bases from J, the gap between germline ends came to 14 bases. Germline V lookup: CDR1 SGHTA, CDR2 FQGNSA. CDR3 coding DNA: TGTGCCAGCAGCCCACAAACCTTTGACTACACCTTC. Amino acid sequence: CASSPQTFDYTF.

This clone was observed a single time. The CDR3: CASSDLTPRGGYTF. The CDR3 region has the DNA TGTGCCAGCAGTGACCTGACTCCTCGGGGAGGCTACACCTTC. The chain recombines TRBV6-6 with TRBJ1-2, with D uncertain. The CDR3 length is 14 residues. Trimming removed 5 bases at V and 8 bases at J, with 18 bases between. The germline V gene has CDR1 MNHNY and CDR2 SVGAGI (reference sequence).

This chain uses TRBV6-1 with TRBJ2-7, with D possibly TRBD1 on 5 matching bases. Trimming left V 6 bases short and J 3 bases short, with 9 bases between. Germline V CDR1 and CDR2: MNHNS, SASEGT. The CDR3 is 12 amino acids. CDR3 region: CASRTQGYEQYF. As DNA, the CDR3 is TGTGCCAGCAGGACGCAGGGCTACGAGCAGTACTTC.

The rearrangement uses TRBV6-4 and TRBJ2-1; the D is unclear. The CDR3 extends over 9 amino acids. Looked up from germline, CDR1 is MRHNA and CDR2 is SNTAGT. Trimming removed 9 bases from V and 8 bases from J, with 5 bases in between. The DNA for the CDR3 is TGTGCCAGGCTTCATGAGCAGTTCTTC. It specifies CARLHEQFF.

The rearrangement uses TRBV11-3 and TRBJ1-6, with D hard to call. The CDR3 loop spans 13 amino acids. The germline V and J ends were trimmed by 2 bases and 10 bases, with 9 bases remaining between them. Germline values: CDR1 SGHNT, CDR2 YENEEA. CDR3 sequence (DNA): TGTGCCAGCAGCTTAAACGGGAAGTCACCCCTCCACTTT. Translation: CASSLNGKSPLHF.

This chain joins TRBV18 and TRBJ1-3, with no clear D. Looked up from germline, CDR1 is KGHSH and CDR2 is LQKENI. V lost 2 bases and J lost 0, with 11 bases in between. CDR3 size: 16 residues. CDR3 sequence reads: CASSPTSDPSGNTIYF. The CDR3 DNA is TGTGCCAGCTCACCAACATCAGACCCCTCTGGAAACACCATATATTTT.